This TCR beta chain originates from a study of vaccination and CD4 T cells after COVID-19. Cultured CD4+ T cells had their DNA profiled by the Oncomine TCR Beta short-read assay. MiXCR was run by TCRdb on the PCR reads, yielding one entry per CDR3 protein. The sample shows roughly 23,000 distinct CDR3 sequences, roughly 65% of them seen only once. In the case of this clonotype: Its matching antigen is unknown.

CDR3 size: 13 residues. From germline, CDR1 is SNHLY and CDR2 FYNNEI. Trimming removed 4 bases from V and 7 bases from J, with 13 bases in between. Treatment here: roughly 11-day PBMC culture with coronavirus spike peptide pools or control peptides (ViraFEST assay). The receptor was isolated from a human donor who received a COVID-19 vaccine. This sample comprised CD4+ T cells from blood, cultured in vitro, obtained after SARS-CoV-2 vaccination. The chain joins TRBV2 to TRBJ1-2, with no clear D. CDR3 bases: TGTGCCAGCAGTGTCGCGGGGATAGCTGGCTACACCTTC. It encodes CASSVAGIAGYTF. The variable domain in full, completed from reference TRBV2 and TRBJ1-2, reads EPEVTQTPSHQVTQMGQEVILRCVPISNHLYFYWYRQILGQKVEFLVSFYNNEISEKSEIFDDQFSVERPDGSNFTLKIRSTKLEDSAMYFCASSVAGIAGYTFGSGTRLTVV.